This TCR beta chain was obtained from a study of shared clonotypes between healthy human individuals. Points from the study as a whole: Naive CD4 clonotypes overlapped across a handful of donors at 4.5% to 5.5%.

The table came from immunoSEQ multiplex PCR; TCRdb's copy has only in-frame clones and leaves some out. Among approximately 2.3 million clones, over 90% were seen once, and the ten largest hold about 0.39%. Points on this clone: Its antigen is still unknown.

The CDR3 spans 14 residues. Germline CDR1 reads SGHTA; CDR2 reads FQGNSA. Trimming took off 5 bases at V and 8 bases at J, with 18 bases between the two ends. Material for sequencing was naive CD4+ T cells from PBMCs. Subset of the sample: CD45RA+ positively selected. This receptor was obtained from a young man in good health. Some clones in this sample may be carry-over from other donors' samples. The gene calls are TRBV7-2 and TRBJ1-2; D call uncertain. The CDR3 sequence: CASSPLRRTGGYTF. As DNA, the CDR3 is TGTGCCAGCAGCCCTCTCAGGAGGACGGGGGGCTACACCTTC.